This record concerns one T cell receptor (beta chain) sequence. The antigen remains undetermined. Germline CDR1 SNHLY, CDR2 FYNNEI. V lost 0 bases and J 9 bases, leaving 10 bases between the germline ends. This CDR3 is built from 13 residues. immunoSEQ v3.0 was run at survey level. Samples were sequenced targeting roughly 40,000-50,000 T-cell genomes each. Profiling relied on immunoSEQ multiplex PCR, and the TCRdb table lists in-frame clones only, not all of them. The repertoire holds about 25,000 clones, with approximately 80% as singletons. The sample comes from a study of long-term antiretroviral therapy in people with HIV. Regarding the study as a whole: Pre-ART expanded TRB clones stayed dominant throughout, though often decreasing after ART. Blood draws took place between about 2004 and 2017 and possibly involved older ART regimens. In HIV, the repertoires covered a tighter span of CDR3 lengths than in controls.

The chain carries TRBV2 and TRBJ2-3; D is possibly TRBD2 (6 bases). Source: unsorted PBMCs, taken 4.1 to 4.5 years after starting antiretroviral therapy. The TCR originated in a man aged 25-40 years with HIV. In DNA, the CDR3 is TGTGCCAGCAGTGAAGCGCATGGGGGGACGCAGTATTTT. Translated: CASSEAHGGTQYF.